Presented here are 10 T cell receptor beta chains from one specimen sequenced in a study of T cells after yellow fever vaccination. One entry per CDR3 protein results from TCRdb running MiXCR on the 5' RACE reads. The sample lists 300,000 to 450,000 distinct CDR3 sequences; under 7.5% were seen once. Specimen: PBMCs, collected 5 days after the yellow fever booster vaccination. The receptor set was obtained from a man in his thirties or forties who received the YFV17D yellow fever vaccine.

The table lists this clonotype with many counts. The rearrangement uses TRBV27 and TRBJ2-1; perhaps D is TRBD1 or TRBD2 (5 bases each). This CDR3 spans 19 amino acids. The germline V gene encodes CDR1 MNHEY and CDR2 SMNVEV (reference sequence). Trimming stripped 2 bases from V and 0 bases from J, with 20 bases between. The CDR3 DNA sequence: TGTGCCAGCAGTTTAAAGGGGCCCGGACTGGGTAGCTCCTACAATGAGCAGTTCTTC. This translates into CASSLKGPGLGSSYNEQFF.

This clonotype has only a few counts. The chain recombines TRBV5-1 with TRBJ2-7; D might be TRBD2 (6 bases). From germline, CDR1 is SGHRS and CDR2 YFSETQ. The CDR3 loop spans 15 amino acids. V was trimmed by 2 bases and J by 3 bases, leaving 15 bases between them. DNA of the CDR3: TGCGCCAGCAGCTTTAATGGAGGGGACCTCTACGAGCAGTACTTC. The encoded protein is CASSFNGGDLYEQYF.

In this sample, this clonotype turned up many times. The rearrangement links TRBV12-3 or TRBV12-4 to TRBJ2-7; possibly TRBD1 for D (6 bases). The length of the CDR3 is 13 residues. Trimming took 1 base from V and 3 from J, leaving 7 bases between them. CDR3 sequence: CASSLDRDYEQYF. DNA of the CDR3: TGTGCCAGCAGTTTAGACAGGGACTACGAGCAGTACTTC.

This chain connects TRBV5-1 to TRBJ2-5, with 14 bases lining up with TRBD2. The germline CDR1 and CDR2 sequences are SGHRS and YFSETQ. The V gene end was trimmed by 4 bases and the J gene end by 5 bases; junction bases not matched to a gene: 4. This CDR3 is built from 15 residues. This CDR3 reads CASSPRTSGRETQYF. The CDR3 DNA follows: TGCGCCAGCAGCCCCCGGACTAGCGGGAGGGAGACCCAGTACTTC.

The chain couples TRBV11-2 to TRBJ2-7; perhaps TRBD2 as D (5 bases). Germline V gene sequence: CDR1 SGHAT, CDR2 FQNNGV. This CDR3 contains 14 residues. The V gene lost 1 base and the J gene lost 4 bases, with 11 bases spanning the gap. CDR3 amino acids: CASSLVVGVYEQYF. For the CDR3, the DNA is TGTGCCAGCAGCTTAGTCGTCGGGGTGTACGAGCAGTACTTC.

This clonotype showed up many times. CDR3 DNA: TGCAGCGTTGTGGGCACAGGGGGTTACGAGCAGTACTTC. Amino acid sequence: CSVVGTGGYEQYF. V and J are TRBV29-1 and TRBJ2-7; 8 bases are shared with TRBD1. This CDR3 is 13 amino acids long. Germline CDR1 and CDR2: SQVTM and ANQGSEA. J gave up 4 bases and V 4 bases, and 6 bases lay outside the gene matches.

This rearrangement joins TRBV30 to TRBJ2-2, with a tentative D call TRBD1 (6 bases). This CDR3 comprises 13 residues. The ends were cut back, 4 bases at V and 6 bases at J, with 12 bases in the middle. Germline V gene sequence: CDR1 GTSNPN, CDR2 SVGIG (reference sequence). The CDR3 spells CAWNYQGPGELFF. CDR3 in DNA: TGTGCCTGGAATTACCAGGGGCCCGGGGAGCTGTTTTTT.

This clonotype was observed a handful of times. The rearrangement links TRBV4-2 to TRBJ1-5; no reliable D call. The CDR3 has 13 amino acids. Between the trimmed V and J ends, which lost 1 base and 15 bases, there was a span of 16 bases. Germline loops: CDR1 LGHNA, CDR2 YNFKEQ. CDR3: CASSQAEDPRRHF. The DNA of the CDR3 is TGTGCCAGCAGCCAAGCGGAGGACCCCAGGAGGCATTTT.

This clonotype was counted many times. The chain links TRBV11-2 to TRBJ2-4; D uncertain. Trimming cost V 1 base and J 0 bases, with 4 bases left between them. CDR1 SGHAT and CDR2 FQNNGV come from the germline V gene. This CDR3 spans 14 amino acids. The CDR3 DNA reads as TGTGCCAGCAGCTTAGGGGTAGCCAAAAACATTCAGTACTTC. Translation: CASSLGVAKNIQYF.

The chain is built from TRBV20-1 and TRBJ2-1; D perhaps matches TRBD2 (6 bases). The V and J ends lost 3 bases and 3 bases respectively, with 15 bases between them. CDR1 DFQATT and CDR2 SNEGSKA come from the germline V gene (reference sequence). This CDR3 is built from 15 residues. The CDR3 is CSARGGLPNYNEQFF. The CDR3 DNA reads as TGCAGTGCTAGGGGGGGTTTACCCAACTACAATGAGCAGTTCTTC.